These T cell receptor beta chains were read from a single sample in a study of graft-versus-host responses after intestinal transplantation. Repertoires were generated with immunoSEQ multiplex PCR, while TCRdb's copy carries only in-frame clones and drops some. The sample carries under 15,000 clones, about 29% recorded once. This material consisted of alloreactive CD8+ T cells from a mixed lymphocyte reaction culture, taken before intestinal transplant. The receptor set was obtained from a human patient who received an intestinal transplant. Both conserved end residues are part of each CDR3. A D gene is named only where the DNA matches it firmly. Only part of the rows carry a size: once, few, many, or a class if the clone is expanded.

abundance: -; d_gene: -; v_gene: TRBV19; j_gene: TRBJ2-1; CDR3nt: TGTGCCAGTAGTATCCTCGGGAGCTCCTACAATGAGCAGTTCTTC; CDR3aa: CASSILGSSYNEQFF
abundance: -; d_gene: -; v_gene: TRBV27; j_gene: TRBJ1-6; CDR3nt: TGTGCCAGCAGTTTATTTTTTTCTGTACAGGGACTATATAATTCACCCCTCCACTTT; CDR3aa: CASSLFFSVQGLYNSPLHF
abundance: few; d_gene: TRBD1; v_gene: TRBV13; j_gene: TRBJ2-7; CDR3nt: TGTGCCAGCAGCTCCGGGACAGGGGCCTACGAGCAGTACTTC; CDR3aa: CASSSGTGAYEQYF
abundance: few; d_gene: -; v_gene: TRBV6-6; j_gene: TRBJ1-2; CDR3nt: TGTGCCAGCACTACCATCCGGGACACCAACTATGGCTACACCTTC; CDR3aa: CASTTIRDTNYGYTF
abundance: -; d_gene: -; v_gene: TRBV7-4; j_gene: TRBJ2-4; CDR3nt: TGTGCCAGCAGCATCCGGGACTCCCCCGGGGAGGCCAAAAACATTCAGTACTTC; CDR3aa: CASSIRDSPGEAKNIQYF
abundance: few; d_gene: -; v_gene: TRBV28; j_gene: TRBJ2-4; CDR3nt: TGTGCCAGCAGTTTATCCGCCCTCGGCATTCAGTACTTC; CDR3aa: CASSLSALGIQYF
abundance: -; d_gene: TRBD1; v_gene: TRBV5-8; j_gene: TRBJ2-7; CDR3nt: TGTGCCAGCAGCTTGGAAGTTTATACAGGGGAAGGGGCCTACGAGCAGTACTTC; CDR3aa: CASSLEVYTGEGAYEQYF
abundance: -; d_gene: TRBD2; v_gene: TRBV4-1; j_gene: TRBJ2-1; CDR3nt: TGCGCCAGCAGCCAAGATCCTCTAGCGGGAAGCAATGAGCAGTTCTTC; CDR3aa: CASSQDPLAGSNEQFF
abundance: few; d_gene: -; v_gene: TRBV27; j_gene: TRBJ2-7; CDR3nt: TGTGCCAGCAGTTTATGGGGGGGCAACACAGGCTACGAGCAGTACTTC; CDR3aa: CASSLWGGNTGYEQYF
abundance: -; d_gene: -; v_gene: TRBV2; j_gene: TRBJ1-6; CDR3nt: TGTGCCAGCAGCCAACAGGGATTCTATAATTCACCCCTCCACTTT; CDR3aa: CASSQQGFYNSPLHF
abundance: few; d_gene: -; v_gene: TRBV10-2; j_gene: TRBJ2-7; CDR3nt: TGCGCCAGCAGTGTGGGCTACGAGCAGTACTTC; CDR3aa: CASSVGYEQYF
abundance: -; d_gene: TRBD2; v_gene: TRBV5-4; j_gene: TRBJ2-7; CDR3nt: TGTGCCAGAAGCAGGACTAGCGGTATCGAGCAGTACTTC; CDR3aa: CARSRTSGIEQYF
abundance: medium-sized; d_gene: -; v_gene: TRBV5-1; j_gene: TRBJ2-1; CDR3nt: TGCGCCAGCAGCTTAGGGCCAGGGATCTCCAATGAGCAGTTCTTC; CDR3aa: CASSLGPGISNEQFF
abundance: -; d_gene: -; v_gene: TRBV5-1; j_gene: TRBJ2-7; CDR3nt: TGCGCCAGCAGCTTCAAGGCGACTCAAAGGTACGAGCAGTACTTC; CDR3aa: CASSFKATQRYEQYF
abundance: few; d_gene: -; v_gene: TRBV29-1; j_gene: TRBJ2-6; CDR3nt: TGCAGCGTTGTAGGGGCCAACGTCCTGACTTTC; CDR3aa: CSVVGANVLTF
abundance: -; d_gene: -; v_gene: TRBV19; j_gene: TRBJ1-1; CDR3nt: TGTGCCAGTAGTCCCCTCTGGGGTACTGAAGCTTTCTTT; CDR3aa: CASSPLWGTEAFF
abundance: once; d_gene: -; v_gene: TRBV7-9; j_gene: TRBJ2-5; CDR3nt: TGTGCCAGCAGCTTAACGCTTGAAGAGACCCAGTACTTC; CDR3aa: CASSLTLEETQYF
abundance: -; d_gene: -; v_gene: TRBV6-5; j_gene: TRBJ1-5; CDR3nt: TGTGCCAGCAGCCTGGGACACAATCAGCCCCAGCATTTT; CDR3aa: CASSLGHNQPQHF
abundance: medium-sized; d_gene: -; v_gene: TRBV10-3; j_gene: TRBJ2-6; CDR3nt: TGTGCCATCAGTGAAACTGGGGCCAACGTCCTGACTTTC; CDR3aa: CAISETGANVLTF
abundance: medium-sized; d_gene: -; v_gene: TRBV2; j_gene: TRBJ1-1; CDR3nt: TGTGCCAGCAGTGAAGAGGGAGCGAACACTGAAGCTTTCTTT; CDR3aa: CASSEEGANTEAFF
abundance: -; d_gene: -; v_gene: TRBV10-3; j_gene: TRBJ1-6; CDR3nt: TGTGCCATCAGTGAGCAAGACCGCTTCTATAATTCACCCCTCCACTTT; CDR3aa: CAISEQDRFYNSPLHF
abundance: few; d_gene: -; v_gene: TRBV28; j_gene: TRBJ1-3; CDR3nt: TGTGCCACCGCCTTGGGGACGGCCTCGGGGACCATATATTTT; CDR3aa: CATALGTASGTIYF
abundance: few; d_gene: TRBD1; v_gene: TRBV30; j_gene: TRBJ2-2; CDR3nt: TGTGCCTGGAGTGTAGGGGGCTCCGGGGAGCTGTTTTTT; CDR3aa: CAWSVGGSGELFF
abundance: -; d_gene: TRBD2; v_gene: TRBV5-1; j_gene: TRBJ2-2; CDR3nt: TGCGCCAGCAGCTACGCTTACAATAGCGGGGGGGCCTACGGGGAGCTGTTTTTT; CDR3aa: CASSYAYNSGGAYGELFF
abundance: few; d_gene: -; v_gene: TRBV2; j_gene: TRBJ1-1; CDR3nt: TGTGCCAGGGAGAGGTGGGGCACTGAAGCTTTCTTT; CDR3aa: CARERWGTEAFF
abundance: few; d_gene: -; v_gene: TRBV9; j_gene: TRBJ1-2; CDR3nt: TGTGCCAGCAGCCCGTCGTCGGGAATCTATGGCTACACCTTC; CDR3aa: CASSPSSGIYGYTF
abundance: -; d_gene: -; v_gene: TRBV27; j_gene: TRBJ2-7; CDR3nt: TGTGCCAGCAGTTTATCGGGCGGAAGTCCCTACGAGCAGTACTTC; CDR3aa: CASSLSGGSPYEQYF
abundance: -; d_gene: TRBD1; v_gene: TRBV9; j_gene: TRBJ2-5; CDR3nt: TGTGCCAGCAGCAGGACAGGGGGAGAGACCCAGTACTTC; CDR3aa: CASSRTGGETQYF
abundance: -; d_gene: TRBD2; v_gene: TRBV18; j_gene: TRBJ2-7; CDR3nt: TGTGCCAGCTCACGGCTAAGACTAGCGGGGGGGCCCTACGAGCAGTACTTC; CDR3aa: CASSRLRLAGGPYEQYF